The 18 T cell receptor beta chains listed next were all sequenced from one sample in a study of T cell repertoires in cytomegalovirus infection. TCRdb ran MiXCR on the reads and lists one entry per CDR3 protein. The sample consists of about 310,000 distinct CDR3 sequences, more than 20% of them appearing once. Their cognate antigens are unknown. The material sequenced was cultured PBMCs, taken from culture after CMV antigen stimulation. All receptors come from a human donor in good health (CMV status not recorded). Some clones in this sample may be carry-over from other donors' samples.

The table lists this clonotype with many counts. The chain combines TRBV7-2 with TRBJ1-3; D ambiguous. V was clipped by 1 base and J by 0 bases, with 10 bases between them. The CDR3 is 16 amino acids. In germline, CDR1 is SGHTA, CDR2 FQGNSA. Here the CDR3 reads CASSLVGRSSGNTIYF. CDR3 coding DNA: TGTGCCAGCAGCTTAGTCGGCAGGAGCTCTGGAAACACCATATATTTT.

In DNA, the CDR3 is TGTGCCAGCAGTTACTCGGGGACTAGCACTGAGCAGTTCTTC. Translation: CASSYSGTSTEQFF. The chain is built from TRBV6-2 or TRBV6-3 and TRBJ2-1; TRBD2 matches at 9 bases. Germline V gene sequence: CDR1 MNHEY, CDR2 SVGEGT. Trimming removed 0 bases from V and 9 bases from J; junction bases left unmatched: 3. This CDR3 contains 14 residues.

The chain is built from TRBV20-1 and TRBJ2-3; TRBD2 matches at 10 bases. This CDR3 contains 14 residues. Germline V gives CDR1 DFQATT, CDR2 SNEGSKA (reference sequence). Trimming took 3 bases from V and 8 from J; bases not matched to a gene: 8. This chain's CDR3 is CSASSASGSATQYF. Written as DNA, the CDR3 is TGCAGTGCTAGTTCGGCTAGCGGGAGTGCTACGCAGTATTTT.

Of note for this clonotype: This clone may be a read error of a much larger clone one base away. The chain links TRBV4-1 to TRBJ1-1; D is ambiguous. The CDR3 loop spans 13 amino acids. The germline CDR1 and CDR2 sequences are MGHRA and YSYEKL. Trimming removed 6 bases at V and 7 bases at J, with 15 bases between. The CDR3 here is CASRSSAVIEAFF. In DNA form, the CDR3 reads TGCGCCAGCAGAAGCTCCGCGGTGATTGAAGCTTTCTTT.

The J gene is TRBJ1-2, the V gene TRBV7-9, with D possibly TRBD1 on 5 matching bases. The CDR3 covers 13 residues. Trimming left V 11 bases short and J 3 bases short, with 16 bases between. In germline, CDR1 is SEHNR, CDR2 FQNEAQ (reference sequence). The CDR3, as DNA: TGTGCCGGAATGATAGGGGATGACTATGGCTACACCTTC. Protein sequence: CAGMIGDDYGYTF. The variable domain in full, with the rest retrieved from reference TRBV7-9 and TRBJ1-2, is DTGVSQNPRHKITKRGQNVTFRCDPISEHNRLYWYRQTLGQGPEFLTYFQNEAQLEKSRLLSDRFSAERPKGSFSTLEIQRTEQGDSAMYLCAGMIGDDYGYTFGSGTRLTVV.

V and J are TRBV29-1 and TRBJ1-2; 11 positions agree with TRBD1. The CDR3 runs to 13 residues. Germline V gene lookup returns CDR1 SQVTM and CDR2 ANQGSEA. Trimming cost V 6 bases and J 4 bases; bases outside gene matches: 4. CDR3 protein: CSVGDRGAYGYTF. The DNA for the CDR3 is TGCAGCGTCGGGGACAGGGGGGCCTATGGCTACACCTTC.

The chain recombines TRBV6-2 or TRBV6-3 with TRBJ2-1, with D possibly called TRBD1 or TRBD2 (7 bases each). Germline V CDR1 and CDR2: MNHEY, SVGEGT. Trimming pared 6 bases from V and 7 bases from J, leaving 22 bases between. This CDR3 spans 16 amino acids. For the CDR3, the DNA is TGTGCCAGCAGACCATTAAAGAACAGGGGAGGGAATGAGCAGTTCTTC. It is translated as CASRPLKNRGGNEQFF.

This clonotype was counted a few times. CDR3 DNA: TGTGCCAGCAGCCACCCACCCCTAGCGGGAGGGCCCCCGTGGAATGAGCAGTTCTTC. Translating it yields CASSHPPLAGGPPWNEQFF. This chain joins TRBV4-2 and TRBJ2-1, with 12 nucleotides matching TRBD2. CDR1 and CDR2 from the germline V gene are LGHNA and YNFKEQ. The ends lost 3 bases at V and 7 bases at J; junction bases unmatched: 16. This CDR3 comprises 19 residues.

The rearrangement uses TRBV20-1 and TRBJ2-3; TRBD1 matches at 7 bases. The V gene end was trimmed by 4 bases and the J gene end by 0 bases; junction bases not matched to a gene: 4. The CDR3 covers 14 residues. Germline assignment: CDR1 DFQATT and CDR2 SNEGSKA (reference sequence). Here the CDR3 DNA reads TGCAGTGCTATGGGACAGAGTAGCACAGATACGCAGTATTTT. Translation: CSAMGQSSTDTQYF.

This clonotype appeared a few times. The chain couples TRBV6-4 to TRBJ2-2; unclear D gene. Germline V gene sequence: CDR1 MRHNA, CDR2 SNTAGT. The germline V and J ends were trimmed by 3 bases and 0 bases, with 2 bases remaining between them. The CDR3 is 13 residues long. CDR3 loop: CASSETNTGELFF. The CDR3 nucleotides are TGTGCCAGCAGTGAGACGAACACCGGGGAGCTGTTTTTT.

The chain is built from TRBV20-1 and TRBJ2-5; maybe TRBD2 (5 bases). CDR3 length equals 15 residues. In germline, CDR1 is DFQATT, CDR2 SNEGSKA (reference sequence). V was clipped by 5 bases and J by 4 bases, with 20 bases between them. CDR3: CSALGQRNRRETQYF. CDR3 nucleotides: TGCAGTGCTTTAGGGCAGCGGAACCGCCGAGAGACCCAGTACTTC.

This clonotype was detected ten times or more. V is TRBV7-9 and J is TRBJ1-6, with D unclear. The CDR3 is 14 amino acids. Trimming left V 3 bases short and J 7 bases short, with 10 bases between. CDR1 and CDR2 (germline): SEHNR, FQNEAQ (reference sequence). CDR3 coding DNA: TGTGCCAGCAGCTTCTCGTCTTTCAATTCACCCCTCCACTTT. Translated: CASSFSSFNSPLHF.

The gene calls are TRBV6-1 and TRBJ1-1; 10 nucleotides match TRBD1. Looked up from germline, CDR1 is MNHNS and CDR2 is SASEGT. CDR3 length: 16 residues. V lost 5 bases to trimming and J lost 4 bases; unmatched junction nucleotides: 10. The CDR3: CASSWSGQGGSTEAFF. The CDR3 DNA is TGTGCCAGCAGTTGGTCCGGACAGGGGGGAAGCACTGAAGCTTTCTTT.

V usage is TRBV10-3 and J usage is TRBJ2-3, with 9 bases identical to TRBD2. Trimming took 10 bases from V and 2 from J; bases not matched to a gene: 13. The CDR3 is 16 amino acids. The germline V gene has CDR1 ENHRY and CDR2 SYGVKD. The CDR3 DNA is TGTGCCACATCAGGGGGTAGCGGGAGAGACACAGATACGCAGTATTTT. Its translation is CATSGGSGRDTDTQYF.

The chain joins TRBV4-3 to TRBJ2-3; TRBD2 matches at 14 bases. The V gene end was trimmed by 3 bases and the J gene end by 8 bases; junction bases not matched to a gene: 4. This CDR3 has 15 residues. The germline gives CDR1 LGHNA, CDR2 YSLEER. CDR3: CASSQTSGRAGTQYF. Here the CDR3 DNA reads TGCGCCAGCAGCCAGACTAGCGGGAGGGCCGGTACGCAGTATTTT.

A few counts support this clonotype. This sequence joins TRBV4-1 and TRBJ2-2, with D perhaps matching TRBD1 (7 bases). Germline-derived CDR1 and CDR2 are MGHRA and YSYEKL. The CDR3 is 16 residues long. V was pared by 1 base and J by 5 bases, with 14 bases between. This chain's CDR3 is CASSQATGRWTGELFF. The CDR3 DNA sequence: TGCGCCAGCAGCCAAGCGACAGGGAGGTGGACCGGGGAGCTGTTTTTT.

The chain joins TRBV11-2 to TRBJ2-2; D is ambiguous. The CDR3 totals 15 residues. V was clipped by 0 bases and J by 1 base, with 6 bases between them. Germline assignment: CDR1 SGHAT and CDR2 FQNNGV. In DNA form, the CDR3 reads TGTGCCAGCAGCTTAGAAACGGGGAACACCGGGGAGCTGTTTTTT. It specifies CASSLETGNTGELFF.

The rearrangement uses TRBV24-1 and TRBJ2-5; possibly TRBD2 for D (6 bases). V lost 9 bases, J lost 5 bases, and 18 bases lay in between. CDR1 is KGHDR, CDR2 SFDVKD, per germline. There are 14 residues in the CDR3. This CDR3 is CATRAAGSDETQYF. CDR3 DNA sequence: TGTGCCACCCGCGCGGCGGGGTCGGATGAGACCCAGTACTTC.